What follows are 27 T cell receptor beta chains derived from one specimen sequenced in a study of beta chain features in type 1 diabetes. Study-level results: There was a moderate but significant shortening of TCRB CDR3s in all four CD4+ subsets of Type 1 diabetes patients.

As every portion of the isolated RNA was reverse transcribed, the sequencing read expressed TCRB transcripts. Produced via immunoSEQ multiplex PCR; TCRdb's table is partial and in-frame only. The table shows about 700,000 clones, with roughly an eighth occurring only once. The antigens of these receptors remain unknown. Sequencing was done on a sample of naive CD4+ T cells from blood. The receptors here all came from a man between 18 and 29 years old with type 1 diabetes.

This chain connects TRBV14 to TRBJ1-2; a possible D gene is TRBD1 (5 bases). V was clipped by 1 base and J by 7 bases, with 13 bases between them. The V gene's germline CDR1 is SGHDN and CDR2 FVKESK. This CDR3 has 14 residues. CDR3 residues: CASSQVSRAGGYTF. In nucleotides, the CDR3 is TGTGCCAGCAGCCAAGTCAGCAGGGCCGGTGGCTACACCTTC.

The chain recombines TRBV10-3 with TRBJ1-2; TRBD1 is a possible D gene (5 bases). V lost 0 bases and J lost 6, with 11 bases in between. The CDR3 is 14 amino acids. Germline V gene lookup returns CDR1 ENHRY and CDR2 SYGVKD. CDR3 coding DNA: TGTGCCATCAGTGAGTCGGGGGGGTCTGATGGCTACACCTTC. This sequence encodes CAISESGGSDGYTF.

J is TRBJ2-1 and V is TRBV7-9, with a tentative D call TRBD2 (6 bases). The germline CDR1 and CDR2 sequences are SEHNR and FQNEAQ (reference sequence). V was cut by 5 bases and J by 8 bases, with 19 bases left in between. This CDR3 region has 15 residues. The CDR3 reads CASSLRSGDLDEQFF. The CDR3 DNA sequence: TGTGCCAGCAGCCTTCGATCGGGGGATTTGGATGAGCAGTTCTTC.

On this clone: The same CDR3 is also encoded by other DNA sequences in this sample. V gene TRBV30 combines with J gene TRBJ2-7; D is perhaps TRBD1 (6 bases). Germline CDR1 and CDR2: GTSNPN and SVGIG (reference sequence). Trimming took off 5 bases at V and 4 bases at J, with 6 bases between the two ends. The CDR3 length is 10 residues. CDR3 sequence reads: CAWGTYEQYF. CDR3 bases: TGTGCCTGGGGGACATACGAGCAGTACTTC.

In its sample, this clone was seen a few times. CDR3 loop: CASSVASEARARNTIYF. DNA for the CDR3: TGTGCCAGCAGCGTAGCTTCCGAGGCGAGAGCCAGAAACACCATATATTTT. The chain uses TRBV9 and TRBJ1-3, with D unclear. The CDR3 totals 17 residues. From germline, CDR1 is SGDLS and CDR2 YYNGEE. Trimming cost V 0 bases and J 5 bases, with 18 bases left between them.

This clone has just a few counts. This chain joins TRBV7-9 and TRBJ2-2, with D tentatively TRBD1 (6 bases). V was pared by 4 bases and J by 7 bases, with 13 bases between. Germline V gene sequence: CDR1 SEHNR, CDR2 FQNEAQ (reference sequence). This CDR3 has 14 amino acids. The CDR3 region is CASSSQGLHGELFF. The CDR3 coding sequence is TGTGCCAGCAGCTCACAGGGCCTTCACGGGGAGCTGTTTTTT.

The chain is built from TRBV5-4 and TRBJ2-3; TRBD2 matches 9 bases. The trim removed 4 bases at V and 2 bases at J, leaving 8 bases unmatched. Germline-derived CDR1 and CDR2 are SGHNT and YYREEE (reference sequence). This CDR3 has 16 amino acids. DNA of the CDR3: TGTGCCAGCAGCCTTATTAGCGGGGGCCCCACAGATACGCAGTATTTT. It encodes CASSLISGGPTDTQYF. Complete variable domain (other parts from reference TRBV5-4 and TRBJ2-3): ETGVTQSPTHLIKTRGQQVTLRCSSQSGHNTVSWYQQALGQGPQFIFQYYREEENGRGNFPPRFSGLQFPNYSSELNVNALELDDSALYLCASSLISGGPTDTQYFGPGTRLTVL.

The V call is TRBV6-5, the J call TRBJ2-7; 11 bases are a match to TRBD1. The germline gives CDR1 MNHEY, CDR2 SVGAGI. The CDR3 is made up of 14 amino acids. J gave up 1 base and V 9 bases, and 5 bases lay outside the gene matches. In DNA form, the CDR3 reads TGTGCCAGTACCAGGGACAGGGGGTCCTACGAGCAGTACTTC. It is translated as CASTRDRGSYEQYF.

This clone showed up just a few times. V usage is TRBV30 and J usage is TRBJ2-1, with D possibly matching TRBD1 (6 bases). Germline V CDR1 and CDR2: GTSNPN, SVGIG (reference sequence). The CDR3 runs 14 residues. Trimming cost V 3 bases and J 3 bases, with 12 bases left between them. CDR3 sequence (DNA): TGTGCCTGGAGGGCCGGGACACACTACAATGAGCAGTTCTTC. This codes for CAWRAGTHYNEQFF.

This clone has a handful of counts. For the CDR3, the DNA is TGCGCCAGCAGCCAAGAGGGTGTAGAAATCTCCCCAGATACGCAGTATTTT. Its protein product is CASSQEGVEISPDTQYF. The V and J genes are TRBV4-1 and TRBJ2-3; no firm D call. The CDR3 is made up of 17 amino acids. CDR1 is MGHRA and CDR2 is YSYEKL in the germline V gene. V was clipped by 0 bases and J by 4 bases, with 17 bases between them.

This clone was recorded a few times. The gene calls are TRBV29-1 and TRBJ2-5; 11 positions agree with TRBD2. After removal of 5 bases from V and 5 bases from J, the junction contained 7 bases not matched to a gene. Germline V gene data show CDR1 as SQVTM and CDR2 as ANQGSEA. The CDR3 consists of 14 residues. The CDR3 nucleotides are TGCAGCGTTCTGTTAGCGGGGGGGCAGGAGACCCAGTACTTC. It is translated as CSVLLAGGQETQYF.

The chain carries TRBV10-2 and TRBJ2-5; 7 nucleotides agree with TRBD1. Germline CDR1 and CDR2: WSHSY and SAAADI. The CDR3 covers 13 residues. Trimming cost V 8 bases and J 3 bases; bases outside gene matches: 6. CDR3 sequence: CASLPGTEETQYF. CDR3 in DNA: TGCGCCAGCCTTCCCGGGACAGAAGAGACCCAGTACTTC.

This clone turned up a few times. This chain links TRBV30 with TRBJ2-7; TRBD1 agrees at 11 bases. V shed 1 base, J shed 5 bases, and the junction held 7 bases outside the gene matches. The CDR3 has 15 amino acids. The germline V gene encodes CDR1 GTSNPN and CDR2 SVGIG (reference sequence). Here the CDR3 DNA reads TGTGCCTGGAGTGAGGGACAGGGGGTTTTCGACGAGCAGTACTTC. It encodes CAWSEGQGVFDEQYF.

In this sample, this clone turned up a few times. The rearrangement joins TRBV5-1 to TRBJ1-3, with 10 positions matching TRBD1. The J segment lost 0 bases and the V segment lost 4 bases, leaving 7 bases of the junction unmatched. The CDR3 is 17 residues long. From germline, CDR1 is SGHRS and CDR2 YFSETQ. CDR3 bases: TGCGCCAGCAGCCCCGGGACAGGGGCCACCTCTGGAAACACCATATATTTT. This translates into CASSPGTGATSGNTIYF.

This clone was detected many times. The rearrangement links TRBV6-6 to TRBJ1-1; D possibly corresponds to TRBD1 (6 bases). The CDR3 is 15 residues long. Germline loops: CDR1 MNHNY, CDR2 SVGAGI (reference sequence). Between the trimmed V and J ends, which lost 2 bases and 2 bases, there was a span of 12 bases. CDR3 bases: TGTGCCAGCAGTTACACAGGGACTTCTAACACTGAAGCTTTCTTT. Encoded protein: CASSYTGTSNTEAFF.

This clone was seen a few times. The rearrangement links TRBV7-2 to TRBJ2-3, with D perhaps matching TRBD2 (5 bases). Trimming pared 3 bases from V and 6 bases from J, leaving 19 bases between. The CDR3 loop spans 16 amino acids. The germline CDR1 and CDR2 sequences are SGHTA and FQGNSA. CDR3 sequence: CASSFRASGGSDTQYF. CDR3 sequence (DNA): TGTGCCAGCAGCTTTCGGGCCTCAGGAGGTTCGGATACGCAGTATTTT.

The rearrangement uses TRBV6-5 and TRBJ1-1; D gene unclear. V lost 2 bases to trimming and J lost 3 bases, with 10 bases between them. CDR3 size: 14 residues. The germline CDR1 and CDR2 sequences are MNHEY and SVGAGI. The CDR3 region has the DNA TGTGCCAGCAGTTACGGTACCCTCCACACTGAAGCTTTCTTT. Protein product: CASSYGTLHTEAFF.

A remark on this clone: At the DNA level, this CDR3 is encoded by other sequences in the same sample as well. The chain employs TRBV6-5 and TRBJ2-7, with 7 bases that match TRBD1. This CDR3 has 14 residues. Germline values: CDR1 MNHEY, CDR2 SVGAGI. Trimming at V came to 2 bases and at J to 1 base, leaving 2 bases not matched to a gene. CDR3 DNA: TGTGCCAGCAGTTACGCAGGGGGATCCTACGAGCAGTACTTC. This encodes CASSYAGGSYEQYF.

With respect to this clone: This sequence may be a read error, since a much larger clone differs from it by one base. In the same sample, other DNA sequences code for this CDR3. The chain links TRBV5-4 to TRBJ2-5; D not resolved. The CDR3 spans 11 residues. Per the germline V gene, CDR1 is SGHNT and CDR2 is YYREEE (reference sequence). V lost 2 bases and J 2 bases, leaving 1 base between the germline ends. The CDR3 loop is CASSFQETQYF. CDR3 DNA sequence: TGTGCCAGCAGCTTTCAAGAGACCCAGTACTTC. The variable domain in full, completed from reference TRBV5-4 and TRBJ2-5, reads ETGVTQSPTHLIKTRGQQVTLRCSSQSGHNTVSWYQQALGQGPQFIFQYYREEENGRGNFPPRFSGLQFPNYSSELNVNALELDDSALYLCASSFQETQYFGPGTRLLVL.

The CDR3 sequence is CASSYTGGSVYEQYF. CDR3 in DNA: TGCGCCAGCAGCTATACAGGGGGGTCCGTGTACGAGCAGTACTTC. This chain uses TRBV5-1 with TRBJ2-7, with 8 positions matching TRBD1. The CDR3 covers 15 residues. The germline V gene encodes CDR1 SGHRS and CDR2 YFSETQ. Unmatched junction bases numbered 9, after V lost 3 bases and J lost 4 bases.

This chain uses TRBV7-9 with TRBJ2-1, with D possibly being TRBD1 or TRBD2 (5 bases each). Trimming took 5 bases from V and 12 from J, leaving 14 bases between them. The CDR3 extends over 12 amino acids. Per germline, CDR1 SEHNR and CDR2 FQNEAQ (reference sequence). In DNA form, the CDR3 reads TGTGCCAGCAGCGCCCGGGACCGGGGGCAGTTCTTC. It specifies CASSARDRGQFF.

A few counts support this clone. The rearrangement links TRBV7-9 to TRBJ1-4; no clear D. CDR1 is SEHNR and CDR2 is FQNEAQ in the germline V gene (reference sequence). The CDR3 has 16 residues. V was pared by 1 base and J by 5 bases, with 14 bases between. The CDR3, as DNA: TGTGCCAGCAGCTTAGTAGGCACCGACGAGAATGAAAAACTGTTTTTT. This sequence encodes CASSLVGTDENEKLFF.

There are a few counts of this clone. The V gene is TRBV6-1, the J gene TRBJ1-6; 8 bases line up with TRBD1. Germline V lookup: CDR1 MNHNS, CDR2 SASEGT. The CDR3 is 14 residues long. V lost 10 bases, J lost 8 bases, and 10 bases stayed unmatched. The CDR3 coding sequence is TGTGCCATCGGGGGCCCAGGGGGCGATTCACCCCTCCACTTT. Its translation is CAIGGPGGDSPLHF.

This clone was observed a handful of times. The J gene is TRBJ1-5, the V gene TRBV29-1; maybe TRBD1 (5 bases). The CDR3 consists of 14 residues. Trimming removed 6 bases from V and 2 bases from J, with 14 bases in between. Germline V CDR1 and CDR2: SQVTM, ANQGSEA. CDR3 in amino acids: CSVSGQGGNQPQHF. Written as DNA, the CDR3 is TGCAGCGTCTCGGGCCAGGGAGGCAATCAGCCCCAGCATTTT. The full variable domain, completed using reference TRBV29-1 and TRBJ1-5, is SAVISQKPSRDICQRGTSLTIQCQVDSQVTMMFWYRQQPGQSLTLIATANQGSEATYESGFVIDKFPISRPNLTFSTLTVSNMSPEDSSIYLCSVSGQGGNQPQHFGDGTRLSIL.

Only a few counts were recorded for this clone. This rearrangement joins TRBV7-3 to TRBJ2-1, with D tentatively TRBD1 or TRBD2 (5 bases each). Trimming left V 2 bases short and J 5 bases short, with 10 bases between. Germline V lookup: CDR1 SGHTA, CDR2 FQGTGA. The CDR3 consists of 14 residues. CDR3 sequence (DNA): TGTGCCAGCAGCTTATTGGGGGATAACAATGAGCAGTTCTTC. As protein: CASSLLGDNNEQFF.

This clone was detected a few times. In DNA form, the CDR3 reads TGTGCCAGTAGTATATCTCCCACGGGTTGGCATGAGCAGTTCTTC. Its protein product is CASSISPTGWHEQFF. V usage is TRBV19 and J usage is TRBJ2-1, with D unresolved. CDR3 size: 15 residues. The V gene lost 2 bases and the J gene lost 8 bases, with 16 bases spanning the gap. CDR1 and CDR2 from the germline V gene are LNHDA and SQIVND (reference sequence).

Only a few counts were recorded for this clone. This sequence joins TRBV28 and TRBJ2-2, with 8 positions matching TRBD1. This CDR3 has 14 amino acids. J lost 3 bases, V lost 6 bases, and 3 bases had no gene match. Germline V CDR1 and CDR2: MDHEN, SYDVKM. In DNA, the CDR3 is TGTGCCAGCAGCCGGACAGGGTACACCGGGGAGCTGTTTTTT. Encoded protein: CASSRTGYTGELFF. The full variable domain, completed using reference TRBV28 and TRBJ2-2, is DVKVTQSSRYLVKRTGEKVFLECVQDMDHENMFWYRQDPGLGLRLIYFSYDVKMKEKGDIPEGYSVSREKKERFSLILESASTNQTSMYLCASSRTGYTGELFFGEGSRLTVL.